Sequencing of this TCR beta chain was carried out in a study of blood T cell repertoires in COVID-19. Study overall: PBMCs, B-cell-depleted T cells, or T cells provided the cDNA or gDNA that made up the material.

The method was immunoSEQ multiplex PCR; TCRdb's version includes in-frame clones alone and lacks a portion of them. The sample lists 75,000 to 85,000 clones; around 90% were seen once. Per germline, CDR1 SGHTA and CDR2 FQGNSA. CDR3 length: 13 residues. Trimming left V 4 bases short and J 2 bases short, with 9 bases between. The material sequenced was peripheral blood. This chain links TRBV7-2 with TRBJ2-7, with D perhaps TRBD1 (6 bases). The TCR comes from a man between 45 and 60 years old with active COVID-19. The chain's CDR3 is CASSSRGTYEQYF. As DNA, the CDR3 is TGTGCCAGCAGCTCCAGGGGCACCTACGAGCAGTACTTC.